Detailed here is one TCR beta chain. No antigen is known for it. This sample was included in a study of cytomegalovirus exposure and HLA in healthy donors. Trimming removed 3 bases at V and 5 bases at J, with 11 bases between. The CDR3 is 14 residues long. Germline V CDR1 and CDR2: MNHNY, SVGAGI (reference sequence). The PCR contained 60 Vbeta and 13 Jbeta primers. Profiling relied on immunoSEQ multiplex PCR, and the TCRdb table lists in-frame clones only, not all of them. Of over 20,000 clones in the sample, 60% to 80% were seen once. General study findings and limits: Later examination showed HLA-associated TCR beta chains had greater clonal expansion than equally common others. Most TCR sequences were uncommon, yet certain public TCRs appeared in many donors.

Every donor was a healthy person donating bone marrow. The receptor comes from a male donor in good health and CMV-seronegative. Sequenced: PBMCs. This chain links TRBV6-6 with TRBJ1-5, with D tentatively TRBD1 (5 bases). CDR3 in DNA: TGTGCCAGCAGTTATAGCGGGGACGATCAGCCCCAGCATTTT. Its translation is CASSYSGDDQPQHF.